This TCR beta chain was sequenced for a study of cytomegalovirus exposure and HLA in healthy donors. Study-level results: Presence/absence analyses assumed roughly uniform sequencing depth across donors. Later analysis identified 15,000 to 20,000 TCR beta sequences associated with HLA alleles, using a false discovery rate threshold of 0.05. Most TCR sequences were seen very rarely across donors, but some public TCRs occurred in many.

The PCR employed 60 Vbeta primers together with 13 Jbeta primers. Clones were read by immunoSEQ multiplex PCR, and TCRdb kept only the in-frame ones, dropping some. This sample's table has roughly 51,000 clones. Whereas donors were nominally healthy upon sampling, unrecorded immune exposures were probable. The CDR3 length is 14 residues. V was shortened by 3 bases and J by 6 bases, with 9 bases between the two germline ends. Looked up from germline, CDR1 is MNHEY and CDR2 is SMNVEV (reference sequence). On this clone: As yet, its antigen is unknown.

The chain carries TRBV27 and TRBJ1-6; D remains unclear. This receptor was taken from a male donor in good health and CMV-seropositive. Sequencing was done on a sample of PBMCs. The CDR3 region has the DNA TGTGCCAGCAGTTTTCGGCGGGGTAATTCACCCCTCCACTTT. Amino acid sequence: CASSFRRGNSPLHF.